The 10 T cell receptor beta chains below were found in one sample sequenced in a study of CD8+CD57+ T cells in acquired aplastic anemia. For sequencing, patients were chosen who had shown expansion of CD8+CD57+ cells by flow cytometry. According to the study, genomic DNA was the template for TCR beta VDJ and CDR3 profiling. In TCRdb, the reads were re-called with MiXCR into one record per CDR3 protein. The sample records hundreds of thousands of distinct CDR3 sequences, about a third being singletons. The source material was sorted CD4+, CD8+, or CD8+CD57+ T cells (not recorded which) from PBMCs. These TCRs come from a human donor with aplastic anemia.

This clonotype has a handful of counts. This chain links TRBV6-8 with TRBJ1-6; 8 bases match TRBD1. There are 16 residues in the CDR3. Germline V gene data show CDR1 as MNHGY and CDR2 as SAAAGT. V was clipped by 0 bases and J by 2 bases; unmatched bases: 0. CDR3 DNA: TGTGCCAGCAGTTACTCGGGACAGGCCTATAATTCACCCCTCCACTTT. It encodes CASSYSGQAYNSPLHF.

In its sample, this clonotype was seen a few times. The chain links TRBV28 to TRBJ2-7; D remains unclear. The CDR3 contains 12 residues. The germline V gene encodes CDR1 MDHEN and CDR2 SYDVKM. Trimming left V 5 bases short and J 4 bases short, with 9 bases between. CDR3 protein: CASSPPLYEQYF. The CDR3 DNA follows: TGTGCCAGCAGTCCCCCCCTATACGAGCAGTACTTC.

The chain is built from TRBV6-5 and TRBJ2-7, with 9 bases matching TRBD2. The junction had 6 bases not matched to a gene; V was cut back by 2 bases and J by 7 bases. This CDR3 contains 14 residues. Germline V gene sequence: CDR1 MNHEY, CDR2 SVGAGI. The CDR3 nucleotides are TGTGCCAGCAGTTACGGCGGGGGGGCAAATGAGCAGTACTTC. Translating gives CASSYGGGANEQYF.

This clonotype was observed a few times. One end of the junction is discordant with germline, which a read error may explain. CDR3 amino acids: CASSFITSYDEQFF. CDR3 DNA sequence: TGTGCCAGCAGCTTTATTACTAGCTACGATGAGCAGTTCTTC. The chain has TRBV5-8 and TRBJ2-1; D might be TRBD2 (6 bases). Germline CDR1 and CDR2: SGHTS and YDEGEE. CDR3 length: 14 residues.

J is TRBJ2-3 and V is TRBV7-2; 7 nucleotides align to TRBD2. The CDR3 loop spans 17 amino acids. After removal of 1 base from V and 4 bases from J, the junction contained 11 bases not matched to a gene. Germline CDR1 SGHTA, CDR2 FQGNSA. The CDR3 DNA follows: TGTGCCAGCAGCTTAGGGCCTAGCGGAGCGCGCGCAGATACGCAGTATTTT. Translation: CASSLGPSGARADTQYF. The entire variable domain, with the rest obtained from reference TRBV7-2 and TRBJ2-3, is as follows: GAGVSQSPSNKVTEKGKDVELRCDPISGHTALYWYRQSLGQGLEFLIYFQGNSAPDKSGLPSDRFSAERTGGSVSTLTIQRTQQEDSAVYLCASSLGPSGARADTQYFGPGTRLTVL.

This clonotype was recorded at least ten times. The chain recombines TRBV19 with TRBJ1-1; D uncertain. Germline CDR1 and CDR2: LNHDA and SQIVND (reference sequence). The germline V and J ends were trimmed by 9 bases and 1 base, with 12 bases remaining between them. The CDR3 has 13 amino acids. The CDR3 sequence is CASARAPNTEAFF. The CDR3 region has the DNA TGTGCCAGCGCTAGGGCCCCGAACACTGAAGCTTTCTTT.

The chain uses TRBV19 and TRBJ1-5; D unresolved. From germline, CDR1 is LNHDA and CDR2 SQIVND (reference sequence). The CDR3 totals 14 residues. V was cut by 7 bases and J by 5 bases, with 15 bases left in between. CDR3 sequence reads: CASTFHGRDQPQHF. Written as DNA, the CDR3 is TGTGCCAGTACCTTCCATGGGCGCGATCAGCCCCAGCATTTT.

This clonotype has a count of ten or more. V gene TRBV19 combines with J gene TRBJ2-7; perhaps TRBD2 as D (5 bases). The length of the CDR3 is 12 residues. V shed 3 bases and J shed 6 bases, with 9 bases lying between them. Germline V lookup: CDR1 LNHDA, CDR2 SQIVND (reference sequence). In DNA, the CDR3 is TGTGCCAGTAGTATTACCCGGGGCGAGCAGTACTTC. This encodes CASSITRGEQYF.

This clonotype was seen many times. The rearrangement links TRBV9 to TRBJ1-6; 7 positions match TRBD1. Germline trimming cut 4 bases from V and 10 bases from J; bases unmatched to any gene: 11. Germline V gene data show CDR1 as SGDLS and CDR2 as YYNGEE. The CDR3 runs 15 residues. The CDR3 reads CASSPLGDRISPLHF. CDR3 DNA sequence: TGTGCCAGCAGCCCCCTCGGGGACAGAATATCACCCCTCCACTTT.

A note on this clonotype: This may be a read error: a much more frequent sequence differs by one nucleotide. The chain recombines TRBV20-1 with TRBJ2-7, with a possible D match to TRBD2 (5 bases). Germline V lookup: CDR1 DFQATT, CDR2 SNEGSKA (reference sequence). The CDR3 has 12 residues. The CDR3 sequence is CSAGKEAYGQYF. CDR3 nucleotides: TGCAGTGCTGGAAAGGAGGCCTACGGGCAGTACTTC.